The rows below give T cell receptor beta chains drawn from one sample of a study of T cells after yellow fever vaccination. Via MiXCR, TCRdb re-called the 5' RACE reads, giving one row per CDR3 protein. The profile shows about 340,000 distinct CDR3 sequences, 9.5% to 15% of them singletons. Sequenced material: CD4+ T cells sorted from PBMCs, taken 15 days after the yellow fever booster vaccination. The source of these receptors is a man aged 18 to 29 who received the YFV17D yellow fever vaccine. Both conserved end residues are part of each CDR3. Fields, in order: V gene, J gene, clone size, D gene, CDR3 DNA, CDR3 protein. The D gene is left open where the match is weak. Clone size is shown for a subset of rows, as once, few, many or a class of expanded clone.

V gene: TRBV7-3; J gene: TRBJ2-5; clone size: -; D gene: TRBD2; CDR3 DNA: TGTGCCAGCAGCTTTAGCGGGGGAGAAGAGACCCAGTACTTC; CDR3 protein: CASSFSGGEETQYF
V gene: TRBV9; J gene: TRBJ2-2; clone size: -; D gene: -; CDR3 DNA: TGTGCCAGCAGCGTAGATGGGGGCCGGAACACCGGGGAGCTGTTTTTT; CDR3 protein: CASSVDGGRNTGELFF
V gene: TRBV20-1; J gene: TRBJ2-1; clone size: few; D gene: -; CDR3 DNA: TGCAGTGGGAGGGCGGGGGCCCCCAATGAGCAGTTCTTC; CDR3 protein: CSGRAGAPNEQFF
V gene: TRBV20-1; J gene: TRBJ2-5; clone size: -; D gene: -; CDR3 DNA: TGCAGTGCTAGTGAAGCGGGCCCTACCCAAGAGACCCAGTACTTC; CDR3 protein: CSASEAGPTQETQYF
V gene: TRBV7-2; J gene: TRBJ1-5; clone size: -; D gene: TRBD1; CDR3 DNA: TGTGCCAGCAGCCAAGACAGGGTTGGTCAGCCCCAGCATTTT; CDR3 protein: CASSQDRVGQPQHF
V gene: TRBV14; J gene: TRBJ2-6; clone size: -; D gene: -; CDR3 DNA: TGTGCCAGCAGCCGGAACTCTGGGGCCAACGTCATGACTTTC; CDR3 protein: CASSRNSGANVMTF
V gene: TRBV30; J gene: TRBJ1-4; clone size: -; D gene: -; CDR3 DNA: TGTGCCTGGAGTGTACTCGCAGGGGAAAAACTGTTTTTT; CDR3 protein: CAWSVLAGEKLFF
V gene: TRBV7-9; J gene: TRBJ1-1; clone size: -; D gene: -; CDR3 DNA: TGTGCCAGCAGCTTACGAGGTCGGGAGTACACTGAAGCTTTCTTT; CDR3 protein: CASSLRGREYTEAFF
V gene: TRBV4-2; J gene: TRBJ2-1; clone size: -; D gene: -; CDR3 DNA: TGTGCCAGCAGCCACGGGAATGAGCAGTTCTTC; CDR3 protein: CASSHGNEQFF
V gene: TRBV24-1; J gene: TRBJ2-7; clone size: few; D gene: TRBD2; CDR3 DNA: TGTGCCACCAGTGACCCTCTAGCGGGGGGGAGCTCCTACGAGCAGTACTTC; CDR3 protein: CATSDPLAGGSSYEQYF
V gene: TRBV2; J gene: TRBJ1-2; clone size: once; D gene: -; CDR3 DNA: TGTGCCAGCAGTGGGCCGGACAGAGATGGCTACACCTTC; CDR3 protein: CASSGPDRDGYTF
V gene: TRBV5-5; J gene: TRBJ1-5; clone size: few; D gene: TRBD1; CDR3 DNA: TGTGCCAGCAGCGCGACAGGGGTAGATCAGCCCCAGCATTTT; CDR3 protein: CASSATGVDQPQHF
V gene: TRBV4-3; J gene: TRBJ2-1; clone size: few; D gene: -; CDR3 DNA: TGCGCCAGCAGCCAAGGAACCGGGGGGCGGCAGTTCTTC; CDR3 protein: CASSQGTGGRQFF
V gene: TRBV29-1; J gene: TRBJ1-2; clone size: many; D gene: TRBD1; CDR3 DNA: TGCAGCGTTGGACAGGGGACGAACTATGGCTACACCTTC; CDR3 protein: CSVGQGTNYGYTF
V gene: TRBV6-6; J gene: TRBJ2-6; clone size: -; D gene: TRBD1; CDR3 DNA: TGTGCCAGCAGGACCCGGGGTAGGGGGCTTTACTCTGGGGCCAACGTCCTGACTTTC; CDR3 protein: CASRTRGRGLYSGANVLTF
V gene: TRBV20-1; J gene: TRBJ2-4; clone size: -; D gene: TRBD2; CDR3 DNA: TGCAGTGCGGGCGGGGGAGCCAAAAACATTCAGTACTTC; CDR3 protein: CSAGGGAKNIQYF
V gene: TRBV15; J gene: TRBJ2-1; clone size: -; D gene: -; CDR3 DNA: TGTGCCACCAGCAGAGATGGGCAGGGATACAATGAGCAGTTCTTC; CDR3 protein: CATSRDGQGYNEQFF
V gene: TRBV18; J gene: TRBJ1-2; clone size: -; D gene: -; CDR3 DNA: TGTGCCAGCTCGGCCGATTTATCGAACTATGGCTACACCTTC; CDR3 protein: CASSADLSNYGYTF
V gene: TRBV12-3/TRBV12-4; J gene: TRBJ2-1; clone size: few; D gene: -; CDR3 DNA: TGTGCCAGCAGTTTAGGGGTGCGGACAGACAACCCCATCGGCCATTACAATGAGCAGTTCTTC; CDR3 protein: CASSLGVRTDNPIGHYNEQFF
V gene: TRBV12-3/TRBV12-4; J gene: TRBJ1-3; clone size: many; D gene: -; CDR3 DNA: TGTGCCAGCAGTTTTACTGGAAACACCATATATTTT; CDR3 protein: CASSFTGNTIYF
V gene: TRBV9; J gene: TRBJ2-5; clone size: few; D gene: -; CDR3 DNA: TGTGCCAGCAGCGTTTGGGACAATCAAGAGACCCAGTACTTC; CDR3 protein: CASSVWDNQETQYF
V gene: TRBV9; J gene: TRBJ2-3; clone size: few; D gene: -; CDR3 DNA: TGTGCCAGCAGCGTAAGCGGGTCCCGCACAGATACGCAGTATTTT; CDR3 protein: CASSVSGSRTDTQYF
V gene: TRBV5-1; J gene: TRBJ1-2; clone size: few; D gene: TRBD1; CDR3 DNA: TGCGCCAGCAGCCCCGGGACAGGGAGTCCTGGCTACACCTTC; CDR3 protein: CASSPGTGSPGYTF
V gene: TRBV29-1; J gene: TRBJ2-3; clone size: -; D gene: -; CDR3 DNA: TGCAGCGTTGAAGGGGCAGGCGCGGGCACAGATACGCAGTATTTT; CDR3 protein: CSVEGAGAGTDTQYF
V gene: TRBV7-9; J gene: TRBJ2-3; clone size: -; D gene: TRBD2; CDR3 DNA: TGTGCCAGCAGTTACGGGACTAGCGGGACTACGCAGTATTTT; CDR3 protein: CASSYGTSGTTQYF
V gene: TRBV7-2; J gene: TRBJ2-1; clone size: -; D gene: TRBD2; CDR3 DNA: TGTGCCAGCAGCTACAGCGGGGGGCTAAACAATGAGCAGTTCTTC; CDR3 protein: CASSYSGGLNNEQFF
V gene: TRBV7-2; J gene: TRBJ1-1; clone size: -; D gene: -; CDR3 DNA: TGTGCCAGCAGCACCGGACAGACCTACACTGAAGCTTTCTTT; CDR3 protein: CASSTGQTYTEAFF
V gene: TRBV6-2/TRBV6-3; J gene: TRBJ2-7; clone size: -; D gene: TRBD1; CDR3 DNA: TGTGCCAGCAGTCACAGGGGATCGGCTTACGAGCAGTACTTC; CDR3 protein: CASSHRGSAYEQYF
V gene: TRBV10-3; J gene: TRBJ2-1; clone size: -; D gene: -; CDR3 DNA: TGTGCCATCAGTGTTCAGGGTTATAGTGAGCAGTTCTTC; CDR3 protein: CAISVQGYSEQFF
V gene: TRBV7-2; J gene: TRBJ2-3; clone size: -; D gene: -; CDR3 DNA: TGTGCCAGCAGCTTCCGGACGAGGGCTAGCACAGATACGCAGTATTTT; CDR3 protein: CASSFRTRASTDTQYF
V gene: TRBV13; J gene: TRBJ2-3; clone size: few; D gene: -; CDR3 DNA: TGTGCCAGCAGCTTAGTTTCGGCCCGGGGCACAGATACGCAGTATTTT; CDR3 protein: CASSLVSARGTDTQYF
V gene: TRBV18; J gene: TRBJ1-1; clone size: -; D gene: TRBD1; CDR3 DNA: TGTGCCAGCTCACCAGGTTCAGGGGGTGCCACTGAAGCTTTCTTT; CDR3 protein: CASSPGSGGATEAFF
V gene: TRBV20-1; J gene: TRBJ1-1; clone size: -; D gene: TRBD1; CDR3 DNA: TGCAGTGCCCGTTCGGGGACAGCGAACACTGAAGCTTTCTTT; CDR3 protein: CSARSGTANTEAFF
V gene: TRBV20-1; J gene: TRBJ1-4; clone size: few; D gene: TRBD1; CDR3 DNA: TGCAGTGCTAGGGTAGGGACAGCCCCGGAAAAACTGTTTTTT; CDR3 protein: CSARVGTAPEKLFF
V gene: TRBV3-1; J gene: TRBJ2-5; clone size: -; D gene: TRBD2; CDR3 DNA: TGTGCCAGCGCTGGGACTAGCGGACGCCAAGAGACCCAGTACTTC; CDR3 protein: CASAGTSGRQETQYF
V gene: TRBV28; J gene: TRBJ2-5; clone size: -; D gene: -; CDR3 DNA: TGTGCCAGCAGTTCCGGGGGCGCAGAGACCCAGTACTTC; CDR3 protein: CASSSGGAETQYF
V gene: TRBV10-2; J gene: TRBJ1-1; clone size: few; D gene: -; CDR3 DNA: TGCGCCAGCTATGCCTCGGGCAAGGACACTGAAGCTTTCTTT; CDR3 protein: CASYASGKDTEAFF
V gene: TRBV7-2; J gene: TRBJ1-2; clone size: -; D gene: -; CDR3 DNA: TGTGCCAGCAGCTCCTACACCGGGACTAACTATGGCTACACCTTC; CDR3 protein: CASSSYTGTNYGYTF
V gene: TRBV5-5; J gene: TRBJ2-5; clone size: -; D gene: TRBD2; CDR3 DNA: TGTGCCAGCAGATCAAGCGGGGGGAGGGAAGAGACCCAGTACTTC; CDR3 protein: CASRSSGGREETQYF
V gene: TRBV20-1; J gene: TRBJ2-2; clone size: few; D gene: -; CDR3 DNA: TGCAGTGCCCCCCGTACGGGGGCCTCGACCGGGGAGCTGTTTTTT; CDR3 protein: CSAPRTGASTGELFF
V gene: TRBV11-2; J gene: TRBJ2-7; clone size: few; D gene: TRBD1; CDR3 DNA: TGTGCCAGCAGCTTAGCGACAGGGGGCTCCTACGAGCAGTACTTC; CDR3 protein: CASSLATGGSYEQYF
V gene: TRBV6-1; J gene: TRBJ1-5; clone size: -; D gene: -; CDR3 DNA: TGTGCCAGCAGCCGCCATCAGCCCCAGCATTTT; CDR3 protein: CASSRHQPQHF
V gene: TRBV6-5; J gene: TRBJ1-2; clone size: few; D gene: -; CDR3 DNA: TGTGCCAGCAGTTACGGGCTAAACAGAGGCTACACCTTC; CDR3 protein: CASSYGLNRGYTF
V gene: TRBV12-3/TRBV12-4; J gene: TRBJ1-5; clone size: -; D gene: -; CDR3 DNA: TGTGCCAGCAGCAGACAAATTTCGGGCAATCAGCCCCAGCATTTT; CDR3 protein: CASSRQISGNQPQHF
V gene: TRBV4-3; J gene: TRBJ1-2; clone size: -; D gene: TRBD1; CDR3 DNA: TGCGCCAGCAGCCAAGGAGGCGGGACAGGGAGAATCTATGGCTACACCTTC; CDR3 protein: CASSQGGGTGRIYGYTF
V gene: TRBV5-1; J gene: TRBJ2-1; clone size: -; D gene: TRBD2; CDR3 DNA: TGCGCCAGCAGCTTCATCGGGGGGAATGAGCAGTTCTTC; CDR3 protein: CASSFIGGNEQFF
V gene: TRBV25-1; J gene: TRBJ1-6; clone size: few; D gene: -; CDR3 DNA: TGTGCCAGCAGTAGGACAGCCAATTCACCCCTCCACTTT; CDR3 protein: CASSRTANSPLHF
V gene: TRBV24-1; J gene: TRBJ2-3; clone size: -; D gene: TRBD1; CDR3 DNA: TGTGCCACCGGGACAGGGGCCGCAGATACGCAGTATTTT; CDR3 protein: CATGTGAADTQYF
V gene: TRBV29-1; J gene: TRBJ1-1; clone size: -; D gene: -; CDR3 DNA: TGCAGCGTTGGACCGATGAACACTGAAGCTTTCTTT; CDR3 protein: CSVGPMNTEAFF
V gene: TRBV12-3/TRBV12-4; J gene: TRBJ2-2; clone size: many; D gene: TRBD2; CDR3 DNA: TGTGCCAGCAGACCTACTAGCGGGGACAACACCGGGGAGCTGTTTTTT; CDR3 protein: CASRPTSGDNTGELFF
V gene: TRBV10-3; J gene: TRBJ1-3; clone size: few; D gene: -; CDR3 DNA: TGTGCCTCCTGCCTGGGCAGGAACTCTGGAAACACCATATATTTT; CDR3 protein: CASCLGRNSGNTIYF
V gene: TRBV14; J gene: TRBJ1-1; clone size: -; D gene: -; CDR3 DNA: TGTGCCAGCAGCCAAGATCAGAGGGCTGGAATGAACACTGAAGCTTTCTTT; CDR3 protein: CASSQDQRAGMNTEAFF